These 29 T cell receptor beta chains originate from one sample sequenced in a study of blood T cell repertoires in COVID-19. Profiled with immunoSEQ multiplex PCR; TCRdb holds only in-frame clones, not every one. The sample records about 140,000 clones, approximately 80% being singletons. Material for sequencing was peripheral blood. The receptors originated from a woman of 80 years or more with active or convalescent COVID-19.

The chain couples TRBV21-1 to TRBJ1-3; the table's D call of TRBD1 was not tested on the DNA. TRBV21-1 corresponds to a pseudogene. The CDR3 runs to 19 residues. CDR3 bases: TGTGCCAGCAGCAAATCAGGGCAGGGGGCGGATTTTGCTGGAAACACCATATATTTT. Translation gives CASSKSGQGADFAGNTIYF.

There are a few counts of this clone. The chain recombines TRBV7-2 with TRBJ1-1, with 9 bases matching TRBD1. The V and J ends lost 5 bases and 0 bases, in that order; junction bases with no gene match: 4. From germline, CDR1 is SGHTA and CDR2 FQGNSA. This CDR3 comprises 15 residues. For the CDR3, the DNA is TGTGCCAGCAGCATTGGACAGGGGCTGAACACTGAAGCTTTCTTT. As protein: CASSIGQGLNTEAFF.

The rearrangement links TRBV6-5 to TRBJ2-7; 8 bases line up with TRBD1. CDR1 is MNHEY and CDR2 is SVGAGI in the germline V gene. This CDR3 spans 14 amino acids. Germline trimming cut 6 bases from V and 6 bases from J; bases unmatched to any gene: 10. The CDR3 bases are TGTGCCAGCAGCATAGGACAGGGTAGCGGCGAGCAGTACTTC. Residues: CASSIGQGSGEQYF.

This chain links TRBV5-1 with TRBJ1-1, with D tentatively TRBD1 (6 bases). Trimming left V 0 bases short and J 5 bases short, with 11 bases between. Per the germline V gene, CDR1 is SGHRS and CDR2 is YFSETQ. There are 14 residues in the CDR3. CDR3 nucleotide sequence: TGCGCCAGCAGCTTGGGCAGGGGAGGGACTGAAGCTTTCTTT. As protein: CASSLGRGGTEAFF.

The CDR3 coding sequence is TGTGCCAGCAGCCCGCCCGGAAGGGGAGGGGTCGAGCAGTACTTC. Amino acids: CASSPPGRGGVEQYF. The chain is built from TRBV3-1 (or the pseudogene TRBV3-2) and TRBJ2-7; 7 bases map to TRBD2. The CDR3 has 15 amino acids. Unmatched junction bases numbered 12, after V lost 4 bases and J lost 6 bases. Germline V gene lookup returns CDR1 LGHDT and CDR2 YNNKEL (reference sequence).

Remarks on this clone: The junction shows a germline mismatch at one end, possibly a read error. This sequence joins TRBV5-6 and TRBJ1-1; the D gene is possibly TRBD1 (6 bases). This CDR3 has 14 residues. Per germline, CDR1 SGHDT and CDR2 YYEEEE. As DNA, the CDR3 is TGTGCCAGCAGCTACCCTACAGGGAACTCTGAAGCTTTCTTT. As protein: CASSYPTGNSEAFF.

As for this clone: The same CDR3 can be traced to other DNA sequences in this sample. The chain joins TRBV3-1 (or the pseudogene TRBV3-2) to TRBJ2-3, with 11 positions matching TRBD2. Germline V CDR1 and CDR2: LGHDT, YNNKEL (reference sequence). Germline trimming cut 4 bases from V and 1 base from J; bases unmatched to any gene: 1. The CDR3 runs 15 residues. This chain's CDR3 is CASSPLAGGTDTQYF. The CDR3 DNA sequence: TGTGCCAGCAGCCCACTAGCGGGGGGCACAGATACGCAGTATTTT.

J is TRBJ2-5 and V is TRBV5-1; 11 bases fit TRBD2. After removal of 4 bases from V and 5 bases from J, the junction contained 7 bases not matched to a gene. The germline gives CDR1 SGHRS, CDR2 YFSETQ. This CDR3 has 15 amino acids. The CDR3 coding sequence is TGCGCCAGCAGCCGTAGCGGGGGGGCCTGGGAGACCCAGTACTTC. It codes for CASSRSGGAWETQYF.

This chain connects TRBV25-1 to TRBJ2-5, with D possibly TRBD2 on 5 matching bases. Germline V lookup: CDR1 MGHDK, CDR2 SYGVNS. The CDR3 loop spans 12 amino acids. Deletions cut 5 bases from V and 6 bases from J, with 10 bases between. CDR3: CASSTGKQTQYF. DNA of the CDR3: TGTGCCAGCAGTACGGGGAAGCAGACCCAGTACTTC.

The genes are TRBV6-6 and TRBJ1-5, with TRBD1 matching over 11 bases. After removal of 6 bases from V and 4 bases from J, the junction contained 2 bases not matched to a gene. Germline-derived CDR1 and CDR2 are MNHNY and SVGAGI (reference sequence). The CDR3 length is 14 residues. As DNA, the CDR3 is TGTGCCAGCAGCTGGGACAGGGGGAATCAGCCCCAGCATTTT. This sequence encodes CASSWDRGNQPQHF.

The chain carries TRBV19 and TRBJ1-1; possibly TRBD1 for D (6 bases). V shed 6 bases and J shed 0 bases, with 11 bases lying between them. Germline-derived CDR1 and CDR2 are LNHDA and SQIVND (reference sequence). The CDR3 runs 14 residues. CDR3 DNA sequence: TGTGCCAGTAGGAACAGGGAAGTGAACACTGAAGCTTTCTTT. Translated, it gives CASRNREVNTEAFF.

About this clone: This sample also contains other DNA sequences that code for the same CDR3. The CDR3 DNA reads TGTGCCAGCAGCCAAGACAGGGGGCGTACTGAAGCTTTCTTT. It is translated as CASSQDRGRTEAFF. V gene TRBV7-2 combines with J gene TRBJ1-1, with TRBD1 matching over 10 bases. With V trimmed by 5 bases and J by 5 bases, 5 bases remained unmatched. Germline CDR1 reads SGHTA; CDR2 reads FQGNSA. CDR3 size: 14 residues.

The sample holds a few counts of this clone. The V gene is TRBV4-2, the J gene TRBJ1-2; TRBD1 matches at 7 bases. The germline V gene has CDR1 LGHNA and CDR2 YNFKEQ. This CDR3 is built from 15 residues. V shed 4 bases and J 7 bases; nucleotides not matched to a gene: 12. The CDR3 loop reads CASSPPGQGVGGYTF. The DNA of the CDR3 is TGTGCCAGCAGCCCCCCGGGGCAGGGGGTGGGTGGCTACACCTTC.

The count of this clone is one. The chain recombines TRBV19 with TRBJ2-5; 9 bases fit TRBD1. The CDR3 covers 14 residues. The germline V gene has CDR1 LNHDA and CDR2 SQIVND (reference sequence). The V and J ends lost 6 bases and 4 bases, in that order; junction bases with no gene match: 6. CDR3 in amino acids: CASRRDRVSETQYF. As DNA, the CDR3 is TGTGCCAGTAGGAGGGACAGGGTTTCAGAGACCCAGTACTTC.

The chain joins TRBV9 to TRBJ2-3; TRBD1 might be the D (6 bases). Germline V lookup: CDR1 SGDLS, CDR2 YYNGEE. V was clipped by 4 bases and J by 1 base, with 13 bases between them. CDR3 length: 15 amino acids. The CDR3 nucleotides read TGTGCCAGCAGCAGAACAGGGTTCCGCACAGATACGCAGTATTTT. Translation: CASSRTGFRTDTQYF.

V usage is TRBV30 and J usage is TRBJ2-2, with D tentatively TRBD1 or TRBD2 (5 bases each). The CDR3 length is 16 residues. Germline V CDR1 and CDR2: GTSNPN, SVGIG (reference sequence). Trimming cost V 5 bases and J 2 bases, with 18 bases left between them. CDR3 in DNA: TGTGCCTGGGGGGGTTCCGGACACCCTAACACCGGGGAGCTGTTTTTT. Translation: CAWGGSGHPNTGELFF.

The chain links TRBV15 to TRBJ1-2; D is possibly TRBD1 (6 bases). The CDR3 runs 15 residues. Germline lookup yields CDR1 LNHNV and CDR2 YYDKDF (reference sequence). Trimming pared 0 bases from V and 6 bases from J, leaving 14 bases between. In DNA form, the CDR3 reads TGTGCCACCAGCAGAGATCTTCCCGCAGGGGATGGCTACACCTTC. Translating it yields CATSRDLPAGDGYTF.

The chain couples TRBV30 to TRBJ1-4; tentatively, D is TRBD1 (6 bases). The CDR3 is 15 residues long. Germline CDR1 reads GTSNPN; CDR2 reads SVGIG (reference sequence). Trimming took off 3 bases at V and 1 base at J, with 12 bases between the two ends. As DNA, the CDR3 is TGTGCCTGGAGCCCAGGGGTCAGAACTAATGAAAAACTGTTTTTT. It specifies CAWSPGVRTNEKLFF.

The rearrangement joins TRBV5-6 to TRBJ2-3, with 9 bases lining up with TRBD1. Germline V gene lookup returns CDR1 SGHDT and CDR2 YYEEEE. CDR3 size: 14 residues. Trimming removed 4 bases from V and 6 bases from J; junction bases left unmatched: 6. CDR3 nucleotide sequence: TGTGCCAGCAGCCGGGACAGGGATCGGGATACGCAGTATTTT. Amino acid sequence: CASSRDRDRDTQYF.

This chain joins TRBV2 and TRBJ2-1; the D gene is possibly TRBD1 (6 bases). Trimming stripped 2 bases from V and 7 bases from J, with 12 bases between. CDR1 is SNHLY and CDR2 is FYNNEI in the germline V gene. CDR3 length equals 14 residues. In nucleotides, the CDR3 is TGTGCCAGCAGTGAATCGGGGACAAATAATGAGCAGTTCTTC. Translation gives CASSESGTNNEQFF.

The chain recombines TRBV14 with TRBJ2-5, with 9 bases lining up with TRBD2. J was trimmed by 0 bases and V by 4 bases; bases with no gene match: 9. The CDR3 is made up of 17 amino acids. Germline-derived CDR1 and CDR2 are SGHDN and FVKESK. This CDR3 is CASSPLASGAYQETQYF. The CDR3, as DNA: TGTGCCAGCAGCCCCCTTGCTAGCGGGGCGTACCAAGAGACCCAGTACTTC.

The chain recombines TRBV5-1 with TRBJ1-2; tentative D call: TRBD1 (5 bases). This CDR3 contains 13 residues. V was shortened by 0 bases and J by 8 bases, with 11 bases between the two germline ends. The germline CDR1 and CDR2 sequences are SGHRS and YFSETQ. The CDR3 sequence: CASSLGQRGGYTF. Written as DNA, the CDR3 is TGCGCCAGCAGCTTGGGACAGCGAGGAGGCTACACCTTC.

This clone was seen just once. The chain couples TRBV19 to TRBJ1-2, with TRBD1 identical over 8 bases. Trimming took 5 bases from V and 7 from J; bases not matched to a gene: 15. Germline assignment: CDR1 LNHDA and CDR2 SQIVND (reference sequence). CDR3 length: 16 amino acids. The CDR3 DNA reads TGTGCCAGTAGTGCGGACAGGGTGTCCCTACAAACTGGCTACACCTTC. Protein sequence: CASSADRVSLQTGYTF.

The V call is TRBV5-1, the J call TRBJ2-5; 10 bases are shared with TRBD1. This CDR3 has 14 amino acids. The germline gives CDR1 SGHRS, CDR2 YFSETQ. J lost 4 bases, V lost 6 bases, and 6 bases had no gene match. The CDR3 is CASTRDRGGETQYF. The CDR3 nucleotides read TGCGCCAGCACAAGGGACAGGGGCGGAGAGACCCAGTACTTC.

The V and J genes are TRBV11-2 and TRBJ1-3, with D possibly being TRBD1 (5 bases). From germline, CDR1 is SGHAT and CDR2 FQNNGV. Trimming removed 10 bases at V and 1 base at J, with 17 bases between. This CDR3 has 15 residues. This CDR3 is CATAVGGASGNTIYF. CDR3 nucleotide sequence: TGTGCCACCGCCGTTGGTGGGGCTTCTGGAAACACCATATATTTT.

This clone was counted only a few times. The same CDR3 can be traced to other DNA sequences in this sample. The V gene is TRBV5-1, the J gene TRBJ1-1; D call uncertain. The CDR3 sequence is 13 residues long. From germline, CDR1 is SGHRS and CDR2 YFSETQ. Trimming cost V 0 bases and J 2 bases, with 5 bases left between them. Written as DNA, the CDR3 is TGCGCCAGCAGCTTGGTTTCTAACACTGAAGCTTTCTTT. This codes for CASSLVSNTEAFF. Full variable domain (remainder filled in from reference TRBV5-1 and TRBJ1-1): KAGVTQTPRYLIKTRGQQVTLSCSPISGHRSVSWYQQTPGQGLQFLFEYFSETQRNKGNFPGRFSGRQFSNSRSEMNVSTLELGDSALYLCASSLVSNTEAFFGQGTRLTVV.

A single count supports this clone. The CDR3 DNA is TGTGCCAGCAGCGTAGGCTTGGGGGCGGGTGGGAACACTGAAGCTTTCTTT. Protein sequence: CASSVGLGAGGNTEAFF. The chain is built from TRBV9 and TRBJ1-1; D possibly corresponds to TRBD1 (6 bases). This CDR3 has 17 amino acids. In germline, CDR1 is SGDLS, CDR2 YYNGEE. Trimming cost V 0 bases and J 1 base, with 16 bases left between them.

V is TRBV2 and J is TRBJ1-1; 10 nucleotides agree with TRBD1. Losses at the gene ends were 6 bases for V and 1 base for J; bases not matched to a gene: 5. Germline loops: CDR1 SNHLY, CDR2 FYNNEI. CDR3 length: 15 amino acids. The chain's CDR3 is CASRRQGAGNTEAFF. CDR3 bases: TGTGCCAGCAGAAGACAGGGGGCTGGGAACACTGAAGCTTTCTTT.

The chain uses TRBV19 and TRBJ1-1, with no clear D. Trimming left V 6 bases short and J 2 bases short, with 13 bases between. CDR3 length: 14 residues. Germline V gene sequence: CDR1 LNHDA, CDR2 SQIVND (reference sequence). The CDR3: CASRTFVANTEAFF. CDR3 nucleotides: TGTGCCAGTAGGACTTTTGTGGCAAACACTGAAGCTTTCTTT.